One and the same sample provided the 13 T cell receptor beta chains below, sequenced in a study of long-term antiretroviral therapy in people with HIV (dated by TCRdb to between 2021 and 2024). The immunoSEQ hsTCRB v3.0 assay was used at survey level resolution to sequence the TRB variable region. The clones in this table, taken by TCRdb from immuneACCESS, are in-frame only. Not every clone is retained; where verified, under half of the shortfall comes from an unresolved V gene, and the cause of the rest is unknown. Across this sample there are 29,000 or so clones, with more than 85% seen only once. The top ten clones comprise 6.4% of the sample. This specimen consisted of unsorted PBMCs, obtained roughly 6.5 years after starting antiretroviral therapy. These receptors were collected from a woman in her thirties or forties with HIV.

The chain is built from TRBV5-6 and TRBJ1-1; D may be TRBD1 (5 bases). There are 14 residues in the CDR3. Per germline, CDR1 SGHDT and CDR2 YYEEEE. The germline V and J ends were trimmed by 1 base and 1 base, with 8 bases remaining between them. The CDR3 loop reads CASSLFGQNTEAFF. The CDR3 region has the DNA TGTGCCAGCAGCTTGTTTGGACAGAACACTGAAGCTTTCTTT.

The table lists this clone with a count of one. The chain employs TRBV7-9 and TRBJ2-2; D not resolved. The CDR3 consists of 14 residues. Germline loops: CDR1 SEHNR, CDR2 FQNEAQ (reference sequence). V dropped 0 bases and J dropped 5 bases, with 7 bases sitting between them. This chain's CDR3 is CASSLAQLTGELFF. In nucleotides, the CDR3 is TGTGCCAGCAGCTTAGCTCAACTAACCGGGGAGCTGTTTTTT.

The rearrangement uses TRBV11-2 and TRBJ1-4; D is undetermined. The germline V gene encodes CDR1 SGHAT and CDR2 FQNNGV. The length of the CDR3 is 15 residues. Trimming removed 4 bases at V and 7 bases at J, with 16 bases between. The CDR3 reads CASSSLALSGEKLFF. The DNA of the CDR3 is TGTGCCAGCAGCTCCCTGGCCCTGAGCGGTGAAAAACTGTTTTTT.

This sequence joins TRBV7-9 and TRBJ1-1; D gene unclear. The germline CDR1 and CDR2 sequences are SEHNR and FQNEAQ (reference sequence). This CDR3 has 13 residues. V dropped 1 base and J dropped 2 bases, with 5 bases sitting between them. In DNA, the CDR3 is TGTGCCAGCAGCTTAGAAGGTAACACTGAAGCTTTCTTT. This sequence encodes CASSLEGNTEAFF.

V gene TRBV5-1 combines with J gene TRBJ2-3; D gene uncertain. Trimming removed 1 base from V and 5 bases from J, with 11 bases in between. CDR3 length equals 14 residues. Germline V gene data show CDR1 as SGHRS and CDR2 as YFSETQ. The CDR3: CASSLNRRRDTQYF. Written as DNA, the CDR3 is TGCGCCAGCAGCTTGAATAGGCGCAGAGATACGCAGTATTTT.

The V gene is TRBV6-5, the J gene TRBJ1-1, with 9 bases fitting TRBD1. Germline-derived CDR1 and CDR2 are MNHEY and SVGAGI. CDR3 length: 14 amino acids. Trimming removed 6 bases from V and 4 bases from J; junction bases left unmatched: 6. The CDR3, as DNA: TGTGCCAGCAGGGTAGGACAGGGGAGCACTGAAGCTTTCTTT. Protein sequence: CASRVGQGSTEAFF.

Here the CDR3 DNA reads TGTGCCAGCAGGCCCACCGGGGTTGGAGAGACCCAGTACTTC. It codes for CASRPTGVGETQYF. The V call is TRBV6-6, the J call TRBJ2-5; TRBD2 might be the D (5 bases). V lost 6 bases and J 4 bases, leaving 15 bases between the germline ends. Germline CDR1 MNHNY, CDR2 SVGAGI (reference sequence). This CDR3 has 14 amino acids.

The CDR3 coding sequence is TGTGCCAGCAGTGCGGGACAGGGCCTCTATGGCTACACCTTC. This translates into CASSAGQGLYGYTF. The chain is built from TRBV6-5 and TRBJ1-2; TRBD1 matches 9 bases. Germline V gene data show CDR1 as MNHEY and CDR2 as SVGAGI. The junction had 5 bases not matched to a gene; V was cut back by 5 bases and J by 4 bases. This CDR3 has 14 residues.

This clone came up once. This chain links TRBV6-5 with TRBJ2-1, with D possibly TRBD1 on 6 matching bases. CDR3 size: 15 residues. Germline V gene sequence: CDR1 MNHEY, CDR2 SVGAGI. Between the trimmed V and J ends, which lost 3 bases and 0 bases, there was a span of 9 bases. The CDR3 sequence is CASSYGGVSYNEQFF. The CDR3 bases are TGTGCCAGCAGTTATGGGGGCGTCTCCTACAATGAGCAGTTCTTC.

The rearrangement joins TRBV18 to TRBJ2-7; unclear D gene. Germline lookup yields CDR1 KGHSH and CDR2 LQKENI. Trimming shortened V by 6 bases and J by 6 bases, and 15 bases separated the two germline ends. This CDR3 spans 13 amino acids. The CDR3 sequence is CASSPSLEGEQYF. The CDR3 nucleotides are TGTGCCAGCTCCCCCAGTTTAGAAGGCGAGCAGTACTTC.

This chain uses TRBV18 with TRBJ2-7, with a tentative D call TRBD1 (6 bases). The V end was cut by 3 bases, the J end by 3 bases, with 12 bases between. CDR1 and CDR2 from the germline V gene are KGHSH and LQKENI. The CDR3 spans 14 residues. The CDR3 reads CASSPRDKIYEQYF. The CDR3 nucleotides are TGTGCCAGCTCACCCCGGGACAAGATCTACGAGCAGTACTTC.

Here the CDR3 reads CASSATGTRAGELFF. CDR3 sequence (DNA): TGTGCCAGCAGCGCTACCGGGACTAGGGCCGGGGAGCTGTTTTTT. The V call is TRBV7-2, the J call TRBJ2-2; the match to TRBD2 covers 8 bases. V was clipped by 5 bases and J by 6 bases; unmatched bases: 8. This CDR3 spans 15 amino acids. The germline gives CDR1 SGHTA, CDR2 FQGNSA.

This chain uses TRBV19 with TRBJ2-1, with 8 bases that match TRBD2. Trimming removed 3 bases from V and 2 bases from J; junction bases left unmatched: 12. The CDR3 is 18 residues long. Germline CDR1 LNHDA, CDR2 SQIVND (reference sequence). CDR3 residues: CASSMGLAGPGTYNEQFF. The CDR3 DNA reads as TGTGCCAGTAGTATGGGCCTAGCGGGCCCTGGGACCTACAATGAGCAGTTCTTC.